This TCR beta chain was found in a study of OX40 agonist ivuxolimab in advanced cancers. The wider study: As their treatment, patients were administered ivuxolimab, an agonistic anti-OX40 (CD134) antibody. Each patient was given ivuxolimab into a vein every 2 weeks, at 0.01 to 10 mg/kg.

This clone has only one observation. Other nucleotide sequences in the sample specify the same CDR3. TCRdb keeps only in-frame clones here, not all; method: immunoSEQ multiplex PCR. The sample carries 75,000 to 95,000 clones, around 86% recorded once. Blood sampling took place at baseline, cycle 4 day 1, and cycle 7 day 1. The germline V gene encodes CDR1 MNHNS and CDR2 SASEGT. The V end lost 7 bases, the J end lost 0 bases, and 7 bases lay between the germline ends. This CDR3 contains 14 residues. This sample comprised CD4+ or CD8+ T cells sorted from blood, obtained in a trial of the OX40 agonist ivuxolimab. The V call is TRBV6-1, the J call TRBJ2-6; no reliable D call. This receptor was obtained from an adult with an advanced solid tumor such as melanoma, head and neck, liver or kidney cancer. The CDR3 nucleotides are TGTGCCAGCAAGGTGGGCTCTGGGGCCAACGTCCTGACTTTC. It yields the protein CASKVGSGANVLTF.